This entry is about one T cell receptor beta chain. The time point was: recipient sample about 28 days before transplant, after cytoreduction. Recipient blood drawn about 28 days pretransplant and days 30, 100, 180 after. This record comes from a study of T cell clonotyping in hematopoietic cell transplantation. Profiled with immunoSEQ multiplex PCR; TCRdb holds only in-frame clones, not every one. This sample has 30,000 to 40,000 clones, with 85% to 95% found just once. Sequenced here: peripheral blood mononuclear cells, sampled before stem cell transplant. The TCR was taken from a man aged 40-49 years with chronic myeloid leukemia. Some clones in this sample may be carry-over from other donors' samples.

CDR3 nucleotide sequence: TGCGCCAGCAGCCAGGGGGCGGGAACTGAAGCTTTCTTT. Amino acid sequence: CASSQGAGTEAFF. The rearrangement joins TRBV5-1 to TRBJ1-1, with 8 nucleotides matching TRBD1. V lost 4 bases and J lost 5; bases outside the gene matches: 4. Germline CDR1 is SGHRS and CDR2 is YFSETQ. CDR3 length: 13 amino acids.